This record concerns one T cell receptor beta chain sequence. Relative to its sample, this clonotype is medium-sized (0.01 to 0.1%). No cognate antigen has been identified for it. The sample holds no much larger clone one base away, and base qualities are not on file. The germline V and J ends show losses of 7 bases and 6 bases respectively, and no gene match explains 3 bases of the junction. CDR1 and CDR2 are read off the germline V gene (reference sequence) as SEHNR and FQNEAQ. The CDR3 covers 12 residues, taking in both the cysteine and the phenylalanine. Only the CDR3 portion is preserved as DNA: 36 bases, with reading frame beginning at the first base. The sample originates from a study of immune heterogeneity within non-small cell lung tumors (dated by TCRdb to 2016 to 2019). Study-level background: Histology comprised a handful of squamous cell carcinomas, nine to ten non-squamous carcinomas and 1 tumor not otherwise specified. Binding of neoantigens to the HLA alleles of each patient was predicted with netMHCpan-3.0 for mutant peptides of 8 to 11 amino acids. To examine intratumoral immune heterogeneity, the study used whole-exome sequencing, RNA-seq and TCR beta repertoire sequencing on multiple spatially distinct regions of each NSCLC tumor. TCR repertoire analysis included roughly 58 tumor loci from approximately 15 patients, whereas transcriptome data included only about 45 loci from 11 to 12 patients.

The TCR template was genomic DNA extracted from bulk tumor tissue, and around 610 ng of gDNA was amplified for each sample. During surgery, several biopsies were collected from each primary tumor and placed as far from one another as possible within the tumor mass. The study cohort was described as untreated, and the patients were newly diagnosed NSCLC cases having curative surgery. Donors were some 15 newly diagnosed non-small cell lung cancer patients undergoing surgery with curative intent. A couple of independent pathologists examined the resected tumor masses. Sequencing was performed only on DNA and RNA samples of high quality. The TCR beta CDR3 region was amplified with a multiplex PCR system, in which a first round of approximately 10 cycles was run using 32 V-gene forward and 13 J-gene reverse primers. First-round PCR used a QIAGEN Multiplex PCR Kit, and primer sequences were filed in Chinese patent CN105087789A. Illumina universal primers were attached in a second round of PCR run with the Phusion High-Fidelity PCR Kit. Paired-end sequencing of TCR libraries was carried out on the Illumina HiSeq X Ten platform at a read length of 151 bp. The original methods were these. Cutadapt was used to discard reads without multiplex PCR primers, PEAR merged the read pairs, and MiXCR with default settings called the CDR3 regions. Repertoire diversity was assessed by Shannon entropy, and clonality was calculated as one minus the Shannon entropy divided by the ln of the count of productive unique sequences. A clonotype counted as a dominant or high-frequency T-cell clone when its frequency was 0.5% or higher. The raw public reads went through TCRdb reprocessing: fastp at Q25, MiXCR clone calling, in-frame beta chains kept. Rows with a matching CDR3 protein are joined into one entry that keeps the most common DNA and genes. TCRdb assigned the V and J calls; the authors' analysis was not used. The sample table contains around 4,200 distinct CDR3 sequences; only one count was recorded for 24% of them. About 9.8% of the sample goes to the ten largest clones.

The paper as a whole reports these results and caveats: A moderate positive correlation (R approximately 0.35), which was statistically significant, linked local T-cell repertoire clonality to local tumor mutational burden. Identical dominant CDR3B clonotypes recurred across loci within a patient, yet different tumor locations also harbored unique high-frequency clones. High-frequency TCR beta clonotypes were found to be largely distinct between individual patients.

The sample comprised lung tumor tissue. This TCR came from a man aged 50 to 59 with non-small cell lung cancer. Rearrangement joined TRBV7-9 to TRBJ2-7, with 10 central nucleotides matching TRBD1. The nucleotide sequence is given as TGTGCCAGCACCGGGACAGGGGTCGAGCAGTACTTC. Its amino acids are CASTGTGVEQYF.